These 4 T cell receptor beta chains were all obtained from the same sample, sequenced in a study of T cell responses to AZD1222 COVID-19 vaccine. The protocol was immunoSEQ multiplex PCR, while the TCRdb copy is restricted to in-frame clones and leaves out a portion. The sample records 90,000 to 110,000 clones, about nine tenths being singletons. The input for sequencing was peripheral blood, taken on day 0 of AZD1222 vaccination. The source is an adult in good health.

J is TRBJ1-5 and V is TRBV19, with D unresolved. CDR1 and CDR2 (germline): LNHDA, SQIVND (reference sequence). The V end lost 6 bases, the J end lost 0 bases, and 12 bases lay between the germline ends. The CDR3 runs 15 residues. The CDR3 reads CASRTQHYSNQPQHF. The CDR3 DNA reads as TGTGCCAGTAGGACGCAGCATTATAGCAATCAGCCCCAGCATTTT.

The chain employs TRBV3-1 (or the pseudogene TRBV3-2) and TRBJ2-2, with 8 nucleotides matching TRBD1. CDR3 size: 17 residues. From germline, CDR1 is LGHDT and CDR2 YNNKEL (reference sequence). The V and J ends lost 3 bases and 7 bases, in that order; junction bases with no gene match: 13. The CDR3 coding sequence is TGTGCCAGCAGCCAGATAAGGACAGGGAAGGGTTACGGGGAGCTGTTTTTT. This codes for CASSQIRTGKGYGELFF.

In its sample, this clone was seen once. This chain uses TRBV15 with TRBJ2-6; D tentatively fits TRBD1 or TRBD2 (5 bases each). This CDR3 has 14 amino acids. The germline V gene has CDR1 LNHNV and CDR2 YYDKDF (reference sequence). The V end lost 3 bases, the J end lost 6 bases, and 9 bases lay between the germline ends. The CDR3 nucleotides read TGTGCCACCAGCAGGGGGGTTGCGGCCAACGTCCTGACTTTC. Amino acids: CATSRGVAANVLTF.

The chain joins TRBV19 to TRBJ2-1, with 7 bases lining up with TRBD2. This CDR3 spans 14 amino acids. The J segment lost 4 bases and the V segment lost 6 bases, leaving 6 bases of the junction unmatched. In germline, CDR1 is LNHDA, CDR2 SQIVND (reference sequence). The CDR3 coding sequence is TGTGCCAGTAGGTCAGCGGGGAGGTACAATGAGCAGTTCTTC. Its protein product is CASRSAGRYNEQFF. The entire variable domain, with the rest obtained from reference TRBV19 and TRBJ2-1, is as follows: DGGITQSPKYLFRKEGQNVTLSCEQNLNHDAMYWYRQDPGQGLRLIYYSQIVNDFQKGDIAEGYSVSREKKESFPLTVTSAQKNPTAFYLCASRSAGRYNEQFFGPGTRLTVL.